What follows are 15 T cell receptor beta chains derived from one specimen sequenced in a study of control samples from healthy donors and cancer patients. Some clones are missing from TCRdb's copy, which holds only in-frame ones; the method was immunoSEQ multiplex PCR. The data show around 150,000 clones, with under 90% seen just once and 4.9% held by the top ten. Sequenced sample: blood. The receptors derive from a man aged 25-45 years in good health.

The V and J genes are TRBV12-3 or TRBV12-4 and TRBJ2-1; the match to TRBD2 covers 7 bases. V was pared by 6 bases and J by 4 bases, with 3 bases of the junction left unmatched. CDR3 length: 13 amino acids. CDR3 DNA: TGTGCCAGCAGGGGAGCGGGATACAATGAGCAGTTCTTC. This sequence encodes CASRGAGYNEQFF.

CDR3 bases: TGTGCCAGTAGTTCAAACAGGGTGTACCAAGAGACCCAGTACTTC. Protein: CASSSNRVYQETQYF. V and J are TRBV19 and TRBJ2-5; possible D gene TRBD1, 6 bases. Trimming pared 5 bases from V and 0 bases from J, leaving 13 bases between. Germline values: CDR1 LNHDA, CDR2 SQIVND (reference sequence). The CDR3 spans 15 residues.

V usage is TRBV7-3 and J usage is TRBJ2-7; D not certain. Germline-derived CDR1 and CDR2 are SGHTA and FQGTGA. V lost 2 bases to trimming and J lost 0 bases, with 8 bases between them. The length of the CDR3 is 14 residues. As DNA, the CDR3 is TGTGCCAGCAGCTTATTCCCGAGCTCCTACGAGCAGTACTTC. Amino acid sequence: CASSLFPSSYEQYF.

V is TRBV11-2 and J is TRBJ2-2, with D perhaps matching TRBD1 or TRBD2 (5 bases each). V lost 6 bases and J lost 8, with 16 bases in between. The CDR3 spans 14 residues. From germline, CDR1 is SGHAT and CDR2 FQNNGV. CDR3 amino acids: CASRTHPGPGELFF. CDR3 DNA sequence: TGTGCCAGCAGAACGCACCCGGGACCAGGGGAGCTGTTTTTT.

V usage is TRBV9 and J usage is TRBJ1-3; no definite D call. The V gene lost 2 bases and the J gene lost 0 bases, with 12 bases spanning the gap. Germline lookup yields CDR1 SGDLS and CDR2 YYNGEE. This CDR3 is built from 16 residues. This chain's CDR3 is CASSVQGRISGNTIYF. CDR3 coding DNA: TGTGCCAGCAGCGTCCAAGGGAGGATCTCTGGAAACACCATATATTTT.

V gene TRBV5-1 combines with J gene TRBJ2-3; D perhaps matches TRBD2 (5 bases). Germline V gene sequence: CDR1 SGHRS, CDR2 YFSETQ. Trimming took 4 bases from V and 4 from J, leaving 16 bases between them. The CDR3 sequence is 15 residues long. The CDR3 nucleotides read TGCGCCAGCAGCCGGGATGGGAGAGGCTCAGATACGCAGTATTTT. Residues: CASSRDGRGSDTQYF.

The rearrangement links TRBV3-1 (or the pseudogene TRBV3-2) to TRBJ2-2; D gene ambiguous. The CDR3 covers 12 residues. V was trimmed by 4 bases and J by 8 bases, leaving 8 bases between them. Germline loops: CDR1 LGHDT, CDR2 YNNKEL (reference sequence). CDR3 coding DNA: TGTGCCAGCAGCCTCCCAAGGGGGGAGCTGTTTTTT. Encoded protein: CASSLPRGELFF.

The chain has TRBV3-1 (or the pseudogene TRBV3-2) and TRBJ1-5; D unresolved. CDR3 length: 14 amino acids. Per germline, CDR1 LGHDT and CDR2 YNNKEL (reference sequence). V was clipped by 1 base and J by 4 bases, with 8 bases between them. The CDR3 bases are TGTGCCAGCAGCCAAGGAGTAGAGAATCAGCCCCAGCATTTT. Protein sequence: CASSQGVENQPQHF.

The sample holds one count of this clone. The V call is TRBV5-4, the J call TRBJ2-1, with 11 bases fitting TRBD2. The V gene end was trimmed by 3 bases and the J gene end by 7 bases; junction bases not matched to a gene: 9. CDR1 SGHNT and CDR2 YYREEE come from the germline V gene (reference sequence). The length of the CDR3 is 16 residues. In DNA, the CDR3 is TGTGCCAGCAGCTCGCCTAGCGGGGGGACTGGGAATGAGCAGTTCTTC. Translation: CASSSPSGGTGNEQFF.

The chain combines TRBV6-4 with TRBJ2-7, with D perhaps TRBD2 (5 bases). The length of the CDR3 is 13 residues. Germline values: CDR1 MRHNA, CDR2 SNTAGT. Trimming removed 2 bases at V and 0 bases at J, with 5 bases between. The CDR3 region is CASSDGSSYEQYF. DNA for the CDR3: TGTGCCAGCAGTGACGGGAGCTCCTACGAGCAGTACTTC.

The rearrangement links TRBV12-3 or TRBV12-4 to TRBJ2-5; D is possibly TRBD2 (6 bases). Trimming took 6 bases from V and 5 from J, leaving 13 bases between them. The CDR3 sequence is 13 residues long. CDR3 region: CASSLGLRETQYF. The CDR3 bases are TGTGCCAGCAGCCTGGGACTCAGGGAGACCCAGTACTTC.

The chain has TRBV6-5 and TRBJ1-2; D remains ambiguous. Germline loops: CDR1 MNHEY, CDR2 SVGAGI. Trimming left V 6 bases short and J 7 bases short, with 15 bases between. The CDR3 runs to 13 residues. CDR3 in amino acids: CASRLARFGGYTF. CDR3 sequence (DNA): TGTGCCAGCAGGCTTGCACGTTTCGGTGGCTACACCTTC.

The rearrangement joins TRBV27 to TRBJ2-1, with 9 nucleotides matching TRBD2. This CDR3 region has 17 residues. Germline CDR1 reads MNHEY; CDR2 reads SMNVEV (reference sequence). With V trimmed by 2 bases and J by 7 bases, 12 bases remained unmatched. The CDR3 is CASSLILGGRAGNEQFF. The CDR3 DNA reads TGTGCCAGCAGTTTAATTCTTGGCGGGAGGGCCGGTAATGAGCAGTTCTTC.

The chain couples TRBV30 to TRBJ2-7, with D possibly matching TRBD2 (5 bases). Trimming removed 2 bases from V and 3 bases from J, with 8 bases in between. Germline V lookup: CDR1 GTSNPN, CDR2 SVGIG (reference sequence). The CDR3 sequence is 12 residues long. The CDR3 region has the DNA TGTGCCTGGAGTTGGGAGCGCTACGAGCAGTACTTC. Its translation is CAWSWERYEQYF.

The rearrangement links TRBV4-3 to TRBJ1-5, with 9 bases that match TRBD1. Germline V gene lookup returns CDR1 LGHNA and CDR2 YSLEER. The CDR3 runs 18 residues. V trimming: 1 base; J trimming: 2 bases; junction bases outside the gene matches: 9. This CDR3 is CASSQGVGTGSRNQPQHF. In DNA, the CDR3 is TGCGCCAGCAGCCAAGGGGTCGGGACAGGGAGTCGCAATCAGCCCCAGCATTTT.